The 8 T cell receptor beta chains listed next were all sequenced from one sample in a study of cytomegalovirus exposure and HLA in healthy donors. The PCR was carried out with 60 Vbeta primers and 13 Jbeta primers. Profiled with immunoSEQ multiplex PCR; TCRdb holds only in-frame clones, not every one. The sample lists about 120,000 clones, more than 65% occurring once. Sequencing was carried out using PBMCs. The receptor source for this set is a man younger than 30 in good health and CMV-seropositive.

J is TRBJ2-1 and V is TRBV25-1; 11 bases are shared with TRBD1. J gave up 8 bases and V 5 bases, and 8 bases lay outside the gene matches. The V gene's germline CDR1 is MGHDK and CDR2 SYGVNS. The CDR3 has 15 amino acids. The CDR3 is CASSPGQGEIDEQFF. Written as DNA, the CDR3 is TGTGCCAGCAGTCCGGGACAGGGGGAAATCGATGAGCAGTTCTTC.

V is TRBV27 and J is TRBJ2-1; 10 bases map to TRBD1. CDR1 MNHEY and CDR2 SMNVEV come from the germline V gene (reference sequence). Unmatched junction bases numbered 6, after V lost 0 bases and J lost 7 bases. CDR3 length equals 16 residues. In DNA form, the CDR3 reads TGTGCCAGCAGTTTATCGGGACAGGGGATTTATAATGAGCAGTTCTTC. It encodes CASSLSGQGIYNEQFF.

The J gene is TRBJ2-3, the V gene TRBV28; TRBD2 matches at 10 bases. The CDR3 extends over 15 amino acids. J was trimmed by 4 bases and V by 8 bases; bases with no gene match: 9. Per the germline V gene, CDR1 is MDHEN and CDR2 is SYDVKM. The DNA for the CDR3 is TGTGCCAGCGAGAGCGGGGGGGCAGGATCAGATACGCAGTATTTT. It yields the protein CASESGGAGSDTQYF.

The gene calls are TRBV5-1 and TRBJ1-5; no clear D gene. The V and J ends lost 0 bases and 5 bases respectively, with 6 bases between them. Germline-derived CDR1 and CDR2 are SGHRS and YFSETQ. This CDR3 region has 13 residues. The CDR3: CASSLVGYQPQHF. The CDR3, as DNA: TGCGCCAGCAGCTTGGTGGGCTATCAGCCCCAGCATTTT.

The chain recombines TRBV5-1 with TRBJ2-5; 7 bases are shared with TRBD1. J was trimmed by 5 bases and V by 3 bases; bases with no gene match: 4. Germline CDR1 and CDR2: SGHRS and YFSETQ. This CDR3 region has 13 residues. The DNA for the CDR3 is TGCGCCAGCAGCTCAGGACAGGTTGAGACCCAGTACTTC. This codes for CASSSGQVETQYF.

Remarks on this clone: The junction departs from germline at one end; a sequencing error may be responsible. The chain carries TRBV7-6 and TRBJ2-6, with 9 bases lining up with TRBD1. Germline-derived CDR1 and CDR2 are SGHVS and FNYEAQ. CDR3 length equals 18 residues. The CDR3 loop is CASSFRDRVSRGANGLTF. The CDR3, as DNA: TGTGCCAGCAGCTTTCGGGACAGGGTATCGAGAGGGGCCAACGGCCTGACTTTC.

V usage is TRBV5-6 and J usage is TRBJ2-1; 10 bases are shared with TRBD1. The CDR3 extends over 16 amino acids. CDR1 is SGHDT and CDR2 is YYEEEE in the germline V gene. V gave up 1 base and J gave up 5 bases; unmatched junction bases: 6. The CDR3 here is CASSLPGTGANNEQFF. In nucleotides, the CDR3 is TGTGCCAGCAGCTTGCCCGGGACAGGGGCTAACAATGAGCAGTTCTTC.

A remark on this clone: The CDR3 end shows no conserved phenylalanine or tryptophan, and so a read error is likely. The J gene is TRBJ1-1, the V gene TRBV5-6, with D unresolved. Germline V CDR1 and CDR2: SGHDT, YYEEEE. V lost 4 bases and J 5 bases, leaving 9 bases between the germline ends. This CDR3 spans 12 amino acids. The CDR3 DNA reads as TGTGCCAGCAGCCCACGGAAGACTGAAGCTTTCTCT. Its translation: CASSPRKTEAFS.